This TCR beta chain was sequenced in a study of T cells in Graves' hyperthyroidism and ophthalmopathy. Background on the study: The blood sample was taken at first diagnosis, before treatment began.

The CDR3 covers 15 residues. Germline V gene lookup returns CDR1 SEHNR and CDR2 FQNEAQ (reference sequence). Trimming took 1 base from V and 3 from J, leaving 10 bases between them. What was amplified from RNA transcripts were TCR beta CDR3 regions. Carried out on the TCR CDR3, a first-round RT-PCR used the HTBI primer set. TCRdb re-called the multiplex PCR reads with MiXCR, one entry per CDR3 protein. The sample holds some 800,000 distinct CDR3 sequences, 38% seen once. There are many counts of this clonotype. The origin of this receptor is a man younger than 35 with Graves' hyperthyroidism. V gene TRBV7-9 combines with J gene TRBJ1-5; D is unresolved. Material: blood. The CDR3 bases are TGTGCCAGCAGCTTAGGGTCGTCACCCAATCAGCCCCAGCATTTT. Protein: CASSLGSSPNQPQHF.